The T cell receptor beta chain under discussion was sequenced for a study of shared clonotypes between healthy human individuals. Study-wide findings and caveats: Deeper or shallower sequencing was expected to change how clonotypes are shared among donors. Naive subsets usually exceeded memory subsets in estimated richness.

With regard to this clone: Its antigen is still unknown.

This CDR3 spans 14 amino acids. The germline gives CDR1 SQVTM, CDR2 ANQGSEA. The V gene lost 3 bases and the J gene lost 6 bases, with 15 bases spanning the gap. The test was conducted at deep level. Every subset's genomic DNA went evenly onto several immunoSEQ plates. Profiling relied on immunoSEQ multiplex PCR, and the TCRdb table lists in-frame clones only, not all of them. The top ten clones hold 0.1% to 0.15% of a sample with over 2 million clones, 85% to 95% of them seen once. The sample comprised naive CD4+ T cells sorted from blood. Subset defined: CD45RA+ positively selected. This TCR was sampled from a man aged 18 to 30 in good health. V is TRBV29-1 and J is TRBJ2-1; either TRBD1 or TRBD2 may fit D (6 bases each). The CDR3 region is CSVETGAVSNEQFF. CDR3 DNA: TGCAGCGTTGAGACGGGGGCGGTCTCCAATGAGCAGTTCTTC.